Detailed here is one TCR beta chain. Antigen: not known. Replicate PCRs for sorted subsets used approximately 190 ng DNA; this equaled tens of thousands of T cell genomes. Assay used: immunoSEQ multiplex PCR; TCRdb lists only in-frame clones, some missing. The sample gives fewer than 1.6 million clones, around 98.5% of which show up once; over 0.3% is in the top ten. This sample is drawn from a study of shared clonotypes between healthy human individuals. Nashville, Tennessee was home to all donors, each a Caucasian adult. Findings of the study overall: Sequencing depth was expected to affect clonotype sharing among donors. Among non-shared clonotypes, generation probabilities were lower than among those shared by all four donors.

V was trimmed by 5 bases and J by 0 bases, leaving 15 bases between them. The CDR3 contains 16 residues. In germline, CDR1 is SEHNR, CDR2 FQNEAQ (reference sequence). Material: naive CD4+ T cells sorted from blood. Regarding subset: CD45RA+ positively selected. The receptor was isolated from a man aged 25-45 years in good health. The chain is built from TRBV7-9 and TRBJ2-3; D call uncertain. CDR3 loop: CASSPTIKPSTDTQYF. The CDR3 DNA reads TGTGCCAGCAGCCCGACCATAAAGCCTAGCACAGATACGCAGTATTTT.